The rows below give T cell receptor beta chains drawn from one sample of a study of CD8+ T cells in alopecia areata. Sequenced by immunoSEQ multiplex PCR; TCRdb stores in-frame clones only, minus some. This table holds about 190,000 clones, 50% to 60% found once. This specimen consisted of CD4+ T cells sorted from blood, obtained at week 4, from a patient treated with tofacitinib. These receptors came from a human donor with alopecia areata. Both conserved end residues are part of each CDR3. Fields, in order: J gene, clone size, D gene, V gene, CDR3 protein, CDR3 DNA. D genes are given only for firm matches. Part of the rows lack a size; the others show once, few, many or a class for expanded clones.

TRBJ2-7,NA,NA,TRBV6-5,CASSYSIWSLYEQYF,TGTGCCAGCAGTTACTCGATTTGGAGCCTCTACGAGCAGTACTTC
TRBJ2-5,NA,NA,TRBV27,CASSPLGAGETQYF,TGTGCCAGCAGTCCCTTGGGGGCAGGGGAGACCCAGTACTTC
TRBJ2-5,NA,NA,TRBV5-6,CASSFFSGETQYF,TGTGCCAGCAGCTTCTTCTCTGGAGAGACCCAGTACTTC
TRBJ2-2,few,TRBD2,TRBV7-8,CASSRGGSTGELFF,TGTGCCAGCAGCCGCGGGGGATCCACCGGGGAGCTGTTTTTT
TRBJ2-7,NA,NA,TRBV29-1,CSVIRDGGEQYF,TGCAGCGTGATCAGGGACGGGGGCGAGCAGTACTTC
TRBJ1-2,NA,NA,TRBV25-1,CASSEGFGYTF,TGTGCCAGCAGTGAAGGCTTTGGCTACACCTTC
TRBJ1-2,NA,NA,TRBV29-1,CSVMWQGFSGYTF,TGCAGCGTTATGTGGCAGGGGTTTTCTGGCTACACCTTC
TRBJ2-7,once,NA,TRBV7-2,CASSLSSRGAVYEQYF,TGTGCCAGCAGCTTATCGTCCAGGGGGGCCGTCTACGAGCAGTACTTC
TRBJ2-5,NA,NA,TRBV29-1,CSVEVPGETQYF,TGCAGCGTTGAAGTCCCGGGGGAGACCCAGTACTTC
TRBJ1-2,once,NA,TRBV2,CASNLDGTLIYGYTF,TGTGCCAGCAATTTGGACGGGACCTTAATCTATGGCTACACCTTC
TRBJ2-7,NA,NA,TRBV30,CAWSYSYYEQYF,TGTGCCTGGAGTTACAGTTACTACGAGCAGTACTTC
TRBJ2-7,NA,NA,TRBV6-5,CASSYSRPGISYEQYF,TGTGCCAGCAGTTACTCCCGCCCAGGCATATCCTACGAGCAGTACTTC
TRBJ1-1,NA,NA,TRBV14,CASSQVEGSLMNTEAFF,TGTGCCAGCAGCCAAGTGGAGGGCAGCCTCATGAACACTGAAGCTTTCTTT
TRBJ1-1,NA,NA,TRBV6-6,CASSPGGAPKTEAFF,TGTGCCAGCAGTCCCGGAGGCGCTCCGAAAACTGAAGCTTTCTTT
TRBJ1-2,NA,TRBD1,TRBV15,CATSDREPYGYTF,TGTGCCACCTCGGACAGGGAGCCCTATGGCTACACCTTC
TRBJ1-1,few,NA,TRBV7-8,CASSQWTNTEAFF,TGTGCCAGCAGCCAGTGGACGAACACTGAAGCTTTCTTT
TRBJ2-5,NA,NA,TRBV29-1,CSADRGTGAETQYF,TGCAGCGCCGATAGGGGAACGGGGGCAGAGACCCAGTACTTC
TRBJ2-7,NA,NA,TRBV5-6,CASSLGQTSYEQYF,TGTGCCAGCAGCTTGGGACAGACCTCCTACGAGCAGTACTTC
TRBJ2-5,NA,NA,TRBV29-1,CSVDGKDGETQYF,TGCAGCGTCGACGGGAAGGATGGGGAGACCCAGTACTTC
TRBJ1-1,NA,NA,TRBV25-1,CASSADWVNTEAFF,TGTGCCAGCAGCGCTGATTGGGTGAACACTGAAGCTTTCTTT
TRBJ2-5,NA,NA,TRBV18,CASSPGYRETQYF,TGTGCCAGCTCACCAGGATACCGAGAGACCCAGTACTTC
TRBJ2-7,few,NA,TRBV29-1,CSVDRGHEQYF,TGCAGCGTTGACCGCGGCCACGAGCAGTACTTC
TRBJ1-1,few,NA,TRBV6-1,CASSETGYTEAFF,TGTGCCAGCAGTGAAACAGGGTACACTGAAGCTTTCTTT
TRBJ2-7,NA,TRBD1,TRBV7-9,CASSNPGTGTGQQYF,TGTGCCAGCAGCAACCCCGGGACAGGCACTGGGCAGCAGTACTTC
TRBJ2-5,NA,TRBD2,TRBV29-1,CSVVGDYQETQYF,TGCAGCGTTGTTGGGGACTATCAAGAGACCCAGTACTTC
TRBJ2-3,few,TRBD2,TRBV27,CASSRTSGRDTQYF,TGTGCCAGCAGTCGGACTAGCGGGAGAGATACGCAGTATTTT
TRBJ2-1,once,NA,TRBV14,CASQNREYNEQFF,TGTGCCAGCCAGAACAGGGAATACAATGAGCAGTTCTTC
TRBJ2-7,few,TRBD2,TRBV27,CASSKGTRALLEQYF,TGTGCCAGCAGTAAAGGGACTAGGGCCCTTCTCGAGCAGTACTTC
TRBJ2-2,NA,NA,TRBV20-1,CSARHTGELFF,TGCAGTGCTCGACACACCGGGGAGCTGTTTTTT
TRBJ2-3,NA,TRBD2,TRBV6-1,CASSEGVAGILDTQYF,TGTGCCAGCAGTGAGGGGGTAGCGGGAATACTAGATACGCAGTATTTT
TRBJ2-2,NA,NA,TRBV7-2,CASSSHRAGELFF,TGTGCCAGCAGCTCCCATCGGGCCGGGGAGCTGTTTTTT
TRBJ2-3,NA,NA,TRBV7-2,CASSLVGGSAGTQYF,TGTGCCAGCAGCTTAGTAGGAGGGTCGGCGGGTACGCAGTATTTT
TRBJ2-3,NA,TRBD2,TRBV2,CASKAGGDTQYF,TGTGCCAGCAAGGCGGGAGGGGATACGCAGTATTTT
TRBJ2-5,few,NA,TRBV29-1,CSVARSGETQYF,TGCAGCGTGGCACGGAGTGGGGAGACCCAGTACTTC
TRBJ2-7,NA,TRBD2,TRBV30,CALSTSGRSYEQYF,TGTGCCTTGTCGACTAGCGGGAGATCCTACGAGCAGTACTTC
TRBJ1-2,NA,NA,TRBV13,CASSLGAWGSGYTF,TGTGCCAGCAGCTTAGGGGCCTGGGGGTCTGGCTACACCTTC
TRBJ2-7,NA,TRBD2,TRBV29-1,CSVEVYGGSYEQYF,TGCAGCGTTGAGGTTTATGGCGGGAGCTACGAGCAGTACTTC
TRBJ2-5,once,NA,TRBV25-1,CASSDLGRGETQYF,TGTGCCAGCAGTGATCTGGGGCGCGGAGAGACCCAGTACTTC
TRBJ2-2,NA,TRBD2,TRBV5-6,CASSLYTSGVRTGELFF,TGTGCCAGCAGCCTTTACACTAGCGGGGTCAGGACCGGGGAGCTGTTTTTT
TRBJ2-3,NA,NA,TRBV7-9,CASSLGLGVGRTDTQYF,TGTGCCAGCAGCTTAGGTTTGGGAGTCGGACGCACAGATACGCAGTATTTT
TRBJ2-7,NA,NA,TRBV27,CASSLSALSYEQYF,TGTGCCAGCAGTTTATCGGCCCTCTCCTACGAGCAGTACTTC
TRBJ2-2,few,NA,TRBV5-1,CASSLAGLETGELFF,TGCGCCAGCAGCTTGGCAGGGCTGGAAACCGGGGAGCTGTTTTTT
TRBJ1-5,NA,NA,TRBV6-6,CASSRGQPQHF,TGTGCCAGCAGTCGAGGTCAGCCCCAGCATTTT
TRBJ2-7,NA,TRBD1,TRBV4-2,CASSRGDRGHEQYF,TGTGCCAGCAGCCGAGGGGACAGGGGTCACGAGCAGTACTTC
TRBJ1-1,few,NA,TRBV30,CAWSDQDTEAFF,TGTGCCTGGAGTGATCAGGACACTGAAGCTTTCTTT
TRBJ2-1,few,TRBD2,TRBV29-1,CSVEGLAFNEQFF,TGCAGCGTCGAGGGACTAGCTTTCAATGAGCAGTTCTTC
TRBJ2-7,NA,NA,TRBV9,CASSVAIEGEQYF,TGTGCCAGCAGCGTAGCAATCGAGGGCGAGCAGTACTTC
TRBJ2-3,NA,TRBD2,TRBV29-1,CSVAREIGYTQYF,TGCAGCGTTGCGCGGGAGATCGGGTATACGCAGTATTTT